These 27 T cell receptor beta chains were sequenced from one sample in a study of T cell responses to AZD1222 COVID-19 vaccine. Sequencing was performed with immunoSEQ multiplex PCR; in TCRdb, only in-frame clones are kept and a portion is missing. Found here are 110,000 to 150,000 clones, roughly 91% of them singletons; the top ten hold roughly 2%. Material: peripheral blood, obtained 28 days after the second AZD1222 dose. The receptors here all came from an adult who received the AZD1222 COVID-19 vaccine.

The chain links TRBV18 to TRBJ2-2; TRBD1 matches 8 bases. The germline gives CDR1 KGHSH, CDR2 LQKENI. Trimming took 8 bases from V and 5 from J; bases not matched to a gene: 7. The CDR3 loop spans 14 amino acids. The CDR3 is CASQDQGATGELFF. DNA for the CDR3: TGTGCCAGCCAAGACCAGGGGGCGACCGGGGAGCTGTTTTTT.

V and J are TRBV6-6 and TRBJ2-1, with D possibly TRBD2 on 6 matching bases. Deletions cut 10 bases from V and 0 bases from J, with 10 bases between. Germline V gene data show CDR1 as MNHNY and CDR2 as SVGAGI (reference sequence). The CDR3 is 13 amino acids. The chain's CDR3 is CATAGSSYNEQFF. CDR3 coding DNA: TGTGCCACCGCGGGAAGCTCCTACAATGAGCAGTTCTTC.

This clone was recorded once. The rearrangement joins TRBV7-3 to TRBJ2-2; the match to TRBD1 covers 7 bases. V dropped 2 bases and J dropped 6; count of bases not matched to a gene: 12. The germline V gene encodes CDR1 SGHTA and CDR2 FQGTGA. The CDR3 totals 17 residues. The chain's CDR3 is CASSLSPSTGKAGELFF. DNA for the CDR3: TGTGCCAGCAGCTTATCCCCTTCGACAGGGAAAGCCGGGGAGCTGTTTTTT.

The chain employs TRBV19 and TRBJ2-7; TRBD1 is a possible D gene (6 bases). The CDR3 sequence is 15 residues long. Germline V lookup: CDR1 LNHDA, CDR2 SQIVND (reference sequence). Trimming took 4 bases from V and 2 from J, leaving 15 bases between them. CDR3 bases: TGTGCCAGTAGTACCCAGTTCAGGGGCACCTACGAGCAGTACTTC. Its translation is CASSTQFRGTYEQYF.

The chain carries TRBV14 and TRBJ1-4; TRBD1 might be the D (5 bases). The germline V gene has CDR1 SGHDN and CDR2 FVKESK. The CDR3 totals 16 residues. Trimming left V 5 bases short and J 2 bases short, with 15 bases between. CDR3 amino acids: CASSTLTGATNEKLFF. CDR3 sequence (DNA): TGTGCCAGCAGCACCCTCACAGGCGCGACTAATGAAAAACTGTTTTTT. Full variable domain (remainder filled in from reference TRBV14 and TRBJ1-4): EAGVTQFPSHSVIEKGQTVTLRCDPISGHDNLYWYRRVMGKEIKFLLHFVKESKQDESGMPNNRFLAERTGGTYSTLKVQPAELEDSGVYFCASSTLTGATNEKLFFGSGTQLSVL.

J is TRBJ1-1 and V is TRBV7-2; D remains ambiguous. The germline gives CDR1 SGHTA, CDR2 FQGNSA. With 1 base removed from V and 2 bases from J, the gap between germline ends came to 8 bases. The CDR3 contains 14 residues. CDR3: CASSLVGVNTEAFF. For the CDR3, the DNA is TGTGCCAGCAGCTTAGTTGGAGTTAACACTGAAGCTTTCTTT. Combining the CDR3 with reference TRBV7-2 and TRBJ1-1 gives the whole variable domain GAGVSQSPSNKVTEKGKDVELRCDPISGHTALYWYRQSLGQGLEFLIYFQGNSAPDKSGLPSDRFSAERTGGSVSTLTIQRTQQEDSAVYLCASSLVGVNTEAFFGQGTRLTVV.

The rearrangement joins TRBV2 to TRBJ1-2; D unresolved. The CDR3 has 14 amino acids. The V end lost 0 bases, the J end lost 1 base, and 6 bases lay between the germline ends. Per germline, CDR1 SNHLY and CDR2 FYNNEI. As DNA, the CDR3 is TGTGCCAGCAGTGAAGCGTCTTTTAACTATGGCTACACCTTC. Its translation is CASSEASFNYGYTF.

The gene calls are TRBV10-2 and TRBJ2-5; possibly TRBD2 for D (6 bases). CDR3 length: 14 residues. V lost 6 bases and J 2 bases, leaving 13 bases between the germline ends. CDR1 and CDR2 from the germline V gene are WSHSY and SAAADI. This chain's CDR3 is CASRVSGNQETQYF. The CDR3 nucleotides read TGCGCCAGCAGGGTTAGCGGAAATCAAGAGACCCAGTACTTC.

V and J are TRBV14 and TRBJ2-7, with D possibly being TRBD1 or TRBD2 (6 bases each). This CDR3 comprises 15 residues. Trimming removed 4 bases at V and 7 bases at J, with 20 bases between. Germline V gene data show CDR1 as SGHDN and CDR2 as FVKESK. CDR3 amino acids: CASSPRSLGGREQYF. The CDR3 DNA reads as TGTGCCAGCAGCCCCCGTAGCCTAGGGGGGCGGGAGCAGTACTTC.

The chain links TRBV7-9 to TRBJ2-2; no definite D call. The CDR3 is made up of 13 amino acids. The germline V and J ends were trimmed by 4 bases and 4 bases, with 7 bases remaining between them. The germline CDR1 and CDR2 sequences are SEHNR and FQNEAQ (reference sequence). In DNA form, the CDR3 reads TGTGCCAGCAGCTATAGTACCACCGGGGAGCTGTTTTTT. Residues: CASSYSTTGELFF.

The V call is TRBV5-1, the J call TRBJ2-2, with D possibly TRBD1 on 5 matching bases. Germline lookup yields CDR1 SGHRS and CDR2 YFSETQ. The CDR3 covers 13 residues. Trimming pared 0 bases from V and 6 bases from J, leaving 6 bases between. The CDR3 DNA is TGCGCCAGCAGCTTGGTGGGGCCCGGGGAGCTGTTTTTT. This encodes CASSLVGPGELFF.

The chain is built from TRBV6-5 and TRBJ1-1; 8 bases match TRBD1. J gave up 4 bases and V 4 bases, and 5 bases lay outside the gene matches. This CDR3 contains 14 residues. Germline lookup yields CDR1 MNHEY and CDR2 SVGAGI. The CDR3 coding sequence is TGTGCCAGCAGTTCGGACAGGGCCGGCACTGAAGCTTTCTTT. Translation gives CASSSDRAGTEAFF.

The V call is TRBV5-1, the J call TRBJ1-2; D is possibly TRBD1 (6 bases). Germline-derived CDR1 and CDR2 are SGHRS and YFSETQ. V was shortened by 3 bases and J by 7 bases, with 13 bases between the two germline ends. The CDR3 is 13 residues long. This CDR3 reads CASSSSGAPGYTF. CDR3 sequence (DNA): TGCGCCAGCAGCTCCTCGGGGGCCCCTGGCTACACCTTC.

The V gene is TRBV6-5, the J gene TRBJ1-4, with D perhaps TRBD1 (6 bases). The CDR3 has 15 residues. The germline V and J ends were trimmed by 0 bases and 7 bases, with 12 bases remaining between them. Germline assignment: CDR1 MNHEY and CDR2 SVGAGI. The CDR3 bases are TGTGCCAGCAGTTACTCGTGGGGGGCTGGTGAAAAACTGTTTTTT. The encoded protein is CASSYSWGAGEKLFF.

This chain links TRBV29-1 with TRBJ2-3, with no clear D. Trimming removed 3 bases from V and 1 base from J, with 8 bases in between. There are 13 residues in the CDR3. Germline V CDR1 and CDR2: SQVTM, ANQGSEA. The CDR3 DNA is TGCAGCGTTGATCTGGATGGCACAGATACGCAGTATTTT. Translation: CSVDLDGTDTQYF.

The chain joins TRBV2 to TRBJ1-2; D gene uncertain. Trimming took 10 bases from V and 6 from J, leaving 12 bases between them. CDR1 is SNHLY, CDR2 FYNNEI, per germline. CDR3 length: 11 amino acids. CDR3 loop: CATWAANGYTF. The DNA of the CDR3 is TGTGCCACCTGGGCAGCTAATGGCTACACCTTC.

V is TRBV27 and J is TRBJ2-1; D uncertain. Germline lookup yields CDR1 MNHEY and CDR2 SMNVEV (reference sequence). The length of the CDR3 is 12 residues. V lost 6 bases, J lost 4 bases, and 7 bases lay in between. DNA for the CDR3: TGTGCCAGCAGGAACTCGTACAATGAGCAGTTCTTC. Translating gives CASRNSYNEQFF.

The J gene is TRBJ1-2, the V gene TRBV5-1; D possibly corresponds to TRBD1 (5 bases). The germline gives CDR1 SGHRS, CDR2 YFSETQ. The V and J ends lost 0 bases and 4 bases respectively, with 13 bases between them. CDR3 length: 15 amino acids. The CDR3 protein is CASSLGTTGSYGYTF. Written as DNA, the CDR3 is TGCGCCAGCAGCTTGGGGACAACCGGGTCCTATGGCTACACCTTC.

The J gene is TRBJ1-6, the V gene TRBV5-8; 9 nucleotides agree with TRBD1. J gave up 9 bases and V 4 bases, and 8 bases lay outside the gene matches. Germline assignment: CDR1 SGHTS and CDR2 YDEGEE. This CDR3 comprises 15 residues. CDR3 residues: CASSPGQGVTSPLHF. In nucleotides, the CDR3 is TGTGCCAGCAGCCCGGGACAGGGAGTTACTTCACCCCTCCACTTT. The full variable domain, its missing parts supplied by reference TRBV5-8 and TRBJ1-6, is EAGVTQSPTHLIKTRGQQATLRCSPISGHTSVYWYQQALGLGLQFLLWYDEGEERNRGNFPPRFSGRQFPNYSSELNVNALELEDSALYLCASSPGQGVTSPLHFGNGTRLTVT.

This clone was recorded once. The V and J genes are TRBV5-1 and TRBJ2-1, with D perhaps matching TRBD1 (6 bases). Germline V gene sequence: CDR1 SGHRS, CDR2 YFSETQ. Between the trimmed V and J ends, which lost 2 bases and 2 bases, there was a span of 8 bases. This CDR3 is built from 14 residues. The CDR3 is CASSLQGTYNEQFF. CDR3 in DNA: TGCGCCAGCAGCTTACAGGGAACCTACAATGAGCAGTTCTTC.

This chain connects TRBV5-1 to TRBJ1-5, with D possibly matching TRBD1 (5 bases). Germline V gene lookup returns CDR1 SGHRS and CDR2 YFSETQ. Deletions cut 0 bases from V and 7 bases from J, with 17 bases between. CDR3 length: 16 residues. This CDR3 is CASSLALAGKGQPQHF. The CDR3 DNA reads as TGCGCCAGCAGCTTGGCCCTCGCGGGTAAGGGGCAGCCCCAGCATTTT. Variable domain in full (rest from reference TRBV5-1 and TRBJ1-5): KAGVTQTPRYLIKTRGQQVTLSCSPISGHRSVSWYQQTPGQGLQFLFEYFSETQRNKGNFPGRFSGRQFSNSRSEMNVSTLELGDSALYLCASSLALAGKGQPQHFGDGTRLSIL.

The J gene is TRBJ2-7, the V gene TRBV5-6; no reliable D call. The V gene's germline CDR1 is SGHDT and CDR2 YYEEEE. Trimming stripped 2 bases from V and 2 bases from J, with 8 bases between. CDR3 size: 13 residues. This CDR3 reads CASSFVDAYEQYF. DNA for the CDR3: TGTGCCAGCAGCTTTGTGGACGCCTACGAGCAGTACTTC.

The chain is built from TRBV6-5 and TRBJ1-4, with D maybe TRBD1 (6 bases). Germline V gene sequence: CDR1 MNHEY, CDR2 SVGAGI. Trimming took off 10 bases at V and 5 bases at J, with 17 bases between the two ends. The CDR3 totals 14 residues. CDR3 region: CANIRQDPNEKLFF. CDR3 bases: TGTGCCAACATTCGACAGGACCCAAATGAAAAACTGTTTTTT.

The CDR3 nucleotides read TGTGCCTGGAGTCCGCGGAAACCCATGGGAGAAAAACTGTTTTTT. Its translation is CAWSPRKPMGEKLFF. The rearrangement joins TRBV30 to TRBJ1-4, with no clear D. This CDR3 region has 15 residues. Germline V gene data show CDR1 as GTSNPN and CDR2 as SVGIG (reference sequence). Deletions cut 2 bases from V and 8 bases from J, with 18 bases between. Supplemented by reference TRBV30 and TRBJ1-4, the full variable domain reads SQTIHQWPATLVQPVGSPLSLECTVEGTSNPNLYWYRQAAGRGLQLLFYSVGIGQISSEVPQNLSASRPQDRQFILSSKKLLLSDSGFYLCAWSPRKPMGEKLFFGSGTQLSVL.

V is TRBV20-1 and J is TRBJ1-1; D gene uncertain. Germline-derived CDR1 and CDR2 are DFQATT and SNEGSKA (reference sequence). Trimming took off 6 bases at V and 5 bases at J, with 10 bases between the two ends. The CDR3 is 11 amino acids. The CDR3 here is CSAEGGTEAFF. The CDR3 DNA sequence: TGCAGTGCGGAGGGCGGGACTGAAGCTTTCTTT.

As regards this clone: At one end the junction does not follow the germline gene, possibly because of a read error. The chain links TRBV7-7 to TRBJ2-7; D is possibly TRBD2 (6 bases). Germline CDR1 reads SSHAT; CDR2 reads FNYEAQ (reference sequence). CDR3 length: 15 amino acids. Written as DNA, the CDR3 is TGTGCTAGCAGCCCGAATCCGGGAGCTCCCTACGAGCAGTACTTC. The encoded protein is CASSPNPGAPYEQYF.

The chain combines TRBV28 with TRBJ2-5; TRBD2 aligns across 8 bases. Germline CDR1 reads MDHEN; CDR2 reads SYDVKM. After removal of 7 bases from V and 3 bases from J, the junction contained 4 bases not matched to a gene. The CDR3 is 13 amino acids. The CDR3, as DNA: TGTGCCAGCACCAGCGGGAGTGAAGAGACCCAGTACTTC. Translation gives CASTSGSEETQYF.